The 28 T cell receptor beta chains reported below all come from one sample, sequenced in a study of beta chain features in type 1 diabetes. Whole-study findings and limits: Among patients with Type 1 diabetes, TCRB CDR3s were moderately but significantly shorter in every one of the four CD4+ subsets.

No antigens are known for them. Reverse transcribing all isolated RNA meant expressed TCRB transcripts were sequenced. Sequencing used immunoSEQ multiplex PCR; TCRdb keeps in-frame clones, though not all of them. The table shows roughly 700,000 clones, with about an eighth occurring only once. The source material was naive CD4+ T cells from blood. Receptors originate from a man aged 18 to 29 with type 1 diabetes.

Here the CDR3 reads CAWSVRLGGRTQYF. DNA for the CDR3: TGTGCCTGGAGTGTACGATTAGGGGGCAGGACCCAGTACTTC. The chain has TRBV30 and TRBJ2-5; TRBD1 agrees at 7 bases. This CDR3 has 14 amino acids. CDR1 and CDR2 from the germline V gene are GTSNPN and SVGIG (reference sequence). The J segment lost 7 bases and the V segment lost 0 bases, leaving 8 bases of the junction unmatched.

This chain links TRBV28 with TRBJ1-1; possible D gene TRBD1, 5 bases. The CDR3 has 15 amino acids. V lost 1 base, J lost 6 bases, and 15 bases lay in between. Germline V gene lookup returns CDR1 MDHEN and CDR2 SYDVKM. CDR3 DNA sequence: TGTGCCAGCAGTTTATCGGCCAGGGCGAGGGCTGAAGCTTTCTTT. It translates to CASSLSARARAEAFF. Drawing the rest from reference TRBV28 and TRBJ1-1, the complete variable domain is DVKVTQSSRYLVKRTGEKVFLECVQDMDHENMFWYRQDPGLGLRLIYFSYDVKMKEKGDIPEGYSVSREKKERFSLILESASTNQTSMYLCASSLSARARAEAFFGQGTRLTVV.

The table lists this clone with a few counts. The chain has TRBV7-9 and TRBJ2-7, with 9 positions matching TRBD1. Germline V gives CDR1 SEHNR, CDR2 FQNEAQ (reference sequence). The CDR3 is 15 residues long. V gave up 2 bases and J gave up 2 bases; unmatched junction bases: 4. Here the CDR3 reads CASSLHGQGTYEQYF. The CDR3 DNA sequence: TGTGCCAGCAGCTTACACGGACAGGGGACCTACGAGCAGTACTTC.

This clone occurred a few times. V is TRBV10-2 and J is TRBJ1-2; TRBD1 matches 9 bases. In germline, CDR1 is WSHSY, CDR2 SAAADI. The ends lost 8 bases at V and 2 bases at J; junction bases unmatched: 0. There are 12 residues in the CDR3. CDR3 sequence: CASGTGNYGYTF. The CDR3 DNA sequence: TGCGCCAGCGGGACAGGGAACTATGGCTACACCTTC.

The V and J genes are TRBV4-1 and TRBJ1-4; a possible D gene is TRBD1 (6 bases). Per germline, CDR1 MGHRA and CDR2 YSYEKL. The V end lost 0 bases, the J end lost 7 bases, and 15 bases lay between the germline ends. This CDR3 spans 16 amino acids. The CDR3 here is CASSQDSGVAREKLFF. The CDR3 DNA follows: TGCGCCAGCAGCCAAGATTCAGGGGTAGCGCGTGAAAAACTGTTTTTT.

The chain recombines TRBV7-9 with TRBJ2-3; 9 bases map to TRBD1. Unmatched junction bases numbered 1, after V lost 3 bases and J lost 3 bases. From germline, CDR1 is SEHNR and CDR2 FQNEAQ (reference sequence). The CDR3 covers 14 residues. The CDR3 reads CASSLTGGTDTQYF. In DNA form, the CDR3 reads TGTGCCAGCAGCTTGACAGGGGGTACAGATACGCAGTATTTT.

The CDR3 DNA follows: TGTGCCAGCAGCTTAGACTCTAGCACAGATACGCAGTATTTT. Translating it yields CASSLDSSTDTQYF. This chain uses TRBV7-9 with TRBJ2-3, with D unclear. V lost 1 base to trimming and J lost 0 bases, with 5 bases between them. This CDR3 has 14 residues. Germline values: CDR1 SEHNR, CDR2 FQNEAQ (reference sequence).

CDR3: CASSPPQGYRGYTF. The DNA for the CDR3 is TGCGCCAGCAGCCCCCCCCAAGGGTACCGTGGCTACACCTTC. The chain has TRBV5-1 and TRBJ1-2; D is uncertain. The CDR3 is made up of 14 amino acids. Trimming stripped 4 bases from V and 7 bases from J, with 17 bases between. The V gene's germline CDR1 is SGHRS and CDR2 YFSETQ.

This clone was seen once. The chain links TRBV5-1 to TRBJ2-1, with D tentatively TRBD1 or TRBD2 (5 bases each). The CDR3 has 16 amino acids. The germline CDR1 and CDR2 sequences are SGHRS and YFSETQ. V lost 5 bases, J lost 0 bases, and 15 bases lay in between. The CDR3 loop reads CASSLPGTTSYNEQFF. CDR3 DNA sequence: TGCGCCAGCAGTCTGCCGGGGACGACCTCCTACAATGAGCAGTTCTTC.

This clone was detected only a few times. The chain uses TRBV7-2 and TRBJ2-1, with D perhaps matching TRBD2 (7 bases). The germline V and J ends were trimmed by 5 bases and 2 bases, with 13 bases remaining between them. This CDR3 comprises 15 residues. Germline V gene data show CDR1 as SGHTA and CDR2 as FQGNSA. The chain's CDR3 is CASSRRGGPYNEQFF. The CDR3, as DNA: TGTGCCAGCAGCCGTAGGGGGGGGCCCTACAATGAGCAGTTCTTC.

This sequence joins TRBV5-4 and TRBJ2-6; D is undetermined. The CDR3 has 13 amino acids. Trimming removed 2 bases from V and 6 bases from J, with 6 bases in between. Germline values: CDR1 SGHNT, CDR2 YYREEE (reference sequence). The CDR3 loop is CASSFPQANVLTF. CDR3 sequence (DNA): TGTGCCAGCAGCTTCCCCCAGGCCAACGTCCTGACTTTC. The full variable domain, completed using reference TRBV5-4 and TRBJ2-6, is ETGVTQSPTHLIKTRGQQVTLRCSSQSGHNTVSWYQQALGQGPQFIFQYYREEENGRGNFPPRFSGLQFPNYSSELNVNALELDDSALYLCASSFPQANVLTFGAGSRLTVL.

This clone was found a few times. CDR3 DNA sequence: TGTGCCATCAGAGGACAGGGGTTTGGCGGGGAGCTGTTTTTT. Protein product: CAIRGQGFGGELFF. V is TRBV10-3 and J is TRBJ2-2; 9 bases match TRBD1. The germline CDR1 and CDR2 sequences are ENHRY and SYGVKD. V was pared by 6 bases and J by 7 bases, with 6 bases of the junction left unmatched. The CDR3 has 14 residues.

V and J are TRBV29-1 and TRBJ1-5; the match to TRBD1 covers 9 bases. The CDR3 is 13 residues long. V lost 6 bases, J lost 4 bases, and 4 bases stayed unmatched. Germline V CDR1 and CDR2: SQVTM, ANQGSEA. The CDR3: CSVPDRGNQPQHF. CDR3 nucleotides: TGCAGCGTGCCGGACAGGGGAAATCAGCCCCAGCATTTT.

This clone was found a few times. V is TRBV7-9 and J is TRBJ1-1; 7 nucleotides match TRBD1. The CDR3 totals 16 residues. Germline V gene data show CDR1 as SEHNR and CDR2 as FQNEAQ (reference sequence). The J segment lost 1 base and the V segment lost 5 bases, leaving 10 bases of the junction unmatched. CDR3 sequence (DNA): TGTGCCAGCAGCCCGAGGGGGGACAGCCAGAACACTGAAGCTTTCTTT. Translated: CASSPRGDSQNTEAFF.

The J gene is TRBJ2-5, the V gene TRBV5-1; 7 bases are a match to TRBD1. The CDR3 consists of 17 residues. Germline values: CDR1 SGHRS, CDR2 YFSETQ. Trimming removed 1 base from V and 0 bases from J; junction bases left unmatched: 9. CDR3 sequence reads: CASSLRPDGTDQETQYF. In nucleotides, the CDR3 is TGCGCCAGCAGCTTGAGGCCCGATGGGACAGACCAAGAGACCCAGTACTTC.

The chain has TRBV7-2 and TRBJ1-4; 8 positions match TRBD1. Germline V gene lookup returns CDR1 SGHTA and CDR2 FQGNSA. Trimming removed 4 bases from V and 11 bases from J; junction bases left unmatched: 6. The CDR3 loop spans 13 amino acids. The CDR3 loop reads CASSSRQGQKLFF. The CDR3 DNA reads as TGTGCCAGCAGCTCAAGACAGGGGCAGAAACTGTTTTTT. Filled out from reference TRBV7-2 and TRBJ1-4, the complete variable domain reads GAGVSQSPSNKVTEKGKDVELRCDPISGHTALYWYRQSLGQGLEFLIYFQGNSAPDKSGLPSDRFSAERTGGSVSTLTIQRTQQEDSAVYLCASSSRQGQKLFFGSGTQLSVL.

The V call is TRBV6-5, the J call TRBJ1-6, with D maybe TRBD1 (6 bases). In germline, CDR1 is MNHEY, CDR2 SVGAGI. The CDR3 is 16 residues long. The germline V and J ends were trimmed by 0 bases and 9 bases, with 15 bases remaining between them. CDR3 region: CASSYSSTGKTSPLHF. The CDR3 region has the DNA TGTGCCAGCAGTTACTCGAGTACAGGGAAGACTTCACCCCTCCACTTT.

This chain links TRBV2 with TRBJ2-7; weak D call: TRBD1 (5 bases). Looked up from germline, CDR1 is SNHLY and CDR2 is FYNNEI. The V gene lost 6 bases and the J gene lost 3 bases, with 12 bases spanning the gap. The CDR3 is 13 amino acids. CDR3 sequence reads: CASSRDQGYEQYF. The CDR3 DNA is TGTGCCAGCAGCCGCGACCAGGGCTACGAGCAGTACTTC.

This clone was observed a few times. V gene TRBV5-6 combines with J gene TRBJ2-1; D may be TRBD2 (6 bases). The CDR3 runs to 12 residues. Germline values: CDR1 SGHDT, CDR2 YYEEEE. V was clipped by 4 bases and J by 9 bases, with 11 bases between them. CDR3 region: CASSPSGVEQFF. The CDR3 nucleotides are TGTGCCAGCAGCCCCTCGGGGGTTGAGCAGTTCTTC.

The rearrangement uses TRBV9 and TRBJ1-2; D is possibly TRBD1 (5 bases). There are 14 residues in the CDR3. CDR1 is SGDLS, CDR2 YYNGEE, per germline. The germline V and J ends were trimmed by 4 bases and 2 bases, with 12 bases remaining between them. CDR3 sequence reads: CASSLTGLNYGYTF. CDR3 sequence (DNA): TGTGCCAGCAGCCTGACGGGACTGAACTATGGCTACACCTTC.

This clone was counted a few times. The chain carries TRBV14 and TRBJ2-5; 7 nucleotides match TRBD1. The V gene end was trimmed by 0 bases and the J gene end by 2 bases; junction bases not matched to a gene: 6. Germline CDR1 SGHDN, CDR2 FVKESK. The CDR3 totals 16 residues. CDR3 sequence (DNA): TGTGCCAGCAGCCAAGATATGGGGACAGTTCAAGAGACCCAGTACTTC. As protein: CASSQDMGTVQETQYF. The full variable domain, its missing parts supplied by reference TRBV14 and TRBJ2-5, is EAGVTQFPSHSVIEKGQTVTLRCDPISGHDNLYWYRRVMGKEIKFLLHFVKESKQDESGMPNNRFLAERTGGTYSTLKVQPAELEDSGVYFCASSQDMGTVQETQYFGPGTRLLVL.

This clone was seen more than once but under ten times. V and J are TRBV6-1 and TRBJ2-3; 9 bases match TRBD1. Germline V gene data show CDR1 as MNHNS and CDR2 as SASEGT. V lost 2 bases to trimming and J lost 6 bases; unmatched junction nucleotides: 3. CDR3 length: 14 residues. CDR3 residues: CASSETGQGDTQYF. CDR3 DNA: TGTGCCAGCAGTGAAACCGGACAGGGGGATACGCAGTATTTT.

The chain uses TRBV25-1 and TRBJ2-5; no firm D call. Trimming removed 7 bases from V and 2 bases from J, with 8 bases in between. The CDR3 extends over 12 amino acids. The germline V gene has CDR1 MGHDK and CDR2 SYGVNS. The CDR3 sequence: CASKSLQETQYF. DNA of the CDR3: TGTGCCAGCAAGTCCCTGCAAGAGACCCAGTACTTC.

V is TRBV9 and J is TRBJ2-3, with D perhaps being TRBD1 or TRBD2 (5 bases each). V was trimmed by 3 bases and J by 2 bases, leaving 7 bases between them. Germline V gene sequence: CDR1 SGDLS, CDR2 YYNGEE. CDR3 length: 13 residues. In nucleotides, the CDR3 is TGTGCCAGCAGCGCGGGGCACACAGATACGCAGTATTTT. Translated: CASSAGHTDTQYF. Using reference TRBV9 and TRBJ2-3 for the parts outside the CDR3, the full variable domain is DSGVTQTPKHLITATGQRVTLRCSPRSGDLSVYWYQQSLDQGLQFLIQYYNGEERAKGNILERFSAQQFPDLHSELNLSSLELGDSALYFCASSAGHTDTQYFGPGTRLTVL.

The CDR3 DNA sequence: TGCGCCAGCAGCCTTAACTTGGGTGTCCAGGGATCAGGGGTTTACGAGCAGTACTTC. It encodes CASSLNLGVQGSGVYEQYF. The chain uses TRBV4-1 and TRBJ2-7; a possible D gene is TRBD1 (6 bases). V lost 4 bases and J 4 bases, leaving 29 bases between the germline ends. The CDR3 length is 19 residues. Germline V gene sequence: CDR1 MGHRA, CDR2 YSYEKL.

This clone turned up a few times. This chain uses TRBV9 with TRBJ1-2; 7 bases match TRBD1. Germline CDR1 is SGDLS and CDR2 is YYNGEE. The CDR3 runs to 18 residues. Germline trimming cut 0 bases from V and 6 bases from J; bases unmatched to any gene: 17. In DNA, the CDR3 is TGTGCCAGCAGCGTAGGAGAGGCCCAGCGAGGGGGCGCGAATGGCTACACCTTC. Translated: CASSVGEAQRGGANGYTF.

This clone was recorded a few times. The V gene is TRBV2, the J gene TRBJ2-7, with D maybe TRBD1 (5 bases). Germline V CDR1 and CDR2: SNHLY, FYNNEI. CDR3 length: 14 amino acids. Trimming removed 7 bases at V and 2 bases at J, with 15 bases between. The CDR3 sequence is CASNQWQGTYEQYF. The CDR3 nucleotides read TGTGCCAGCAACCAATGGCAGGGAACCTACGAGCAGTACTTC.

Note on this clone: Other nucleotide sequences from this sample produce the same CDR3. The chain couples TRBV18 to TRBJ1-1; D might be TRBD1 (5 bases). The CDR3 contains 14 residues. With 0 bases removed from V and 0 bases from J, the gap between germline ends came to 5 bases. The V gene's germline CDR1 is KGHSH and CDR2 LQKENI. CDR3 nucleotide sequence: TGTGCCAGCTCACCACCGGGGCTGAACACTGAAGCTTTCTTT. It codes for CASSPPGLNTEAFF.